The 10 T cell receptor beta chains given below trace back to one sample, sequenced in a study of cytomegalovirus exposure and HLA in healthy donors. The PCR contained 60 Vbeta and 13 Jbeta primers. Repertoires were generated with immunoSEQ multiplex PCR, while TCRdb's copy carries only in-frame clones and drops some. The sample holds 200,000 to 250,000 clones, over 65% seen once. Source material: PBMCs. Receptors were obtained from a man younger than 35 in good health and CMV-seronegative.

This sequence joins TRBV9 and TRBJ2-1; 14 nucleotides align to TRBD2. The CDR3 is 16 amino acids. The germline CDR1 and CDR2 sequences are SGDLS and YYNGEE. Losses at the gene ends were 3 bases for V and 6 bases for J; bases not matched to a gene: 5. The CDR3 bases are TGTGCCAGCAGCGCGGCCGGGACTAGCGGGAGCAATGAGCAGTTCTTC. Protein product: CASSAAGTSGSNEQFF.

The sample holds a few counts of this clone. The chain combines TRBV5-1 with TRBJ2-3, with D perhaps matching TRBD2 (5 bases). V lost 2 bases, J lost 2 bases, and 12 bases lay in between. The CDR3 sequence is 15 residues long. Germline CDR1 reads SGHRS; CDR2 reads YFSETQ. CDR3 coding DNA: TGCGCCAGCAGCTTATCCGGACTTCCCACAGATACGCAGTATTTT. This gives the protein CASSLSGLPTDTQYF. The full variable domain, with the rest looked up from reference TRBV5-1 and TRBJ2-3, is KAGVTQTPRYLIKTRGQQVTLSCSPISGHRSVSWYQQTPGQGLQFLFEYFSETQRNKGNFPGRFSGRQFSNSRSEMNVSTLELGDSALYLCASSLSGLPTDTQYFGPGTRLTVL.

This chain uses TRBV5-4 with TRBJ2-6, with D perhaps matching TRBD1 (6 bases). Per germline, CDR1 SGHNT and CDR2 YYREEE (reference sequence). Trimming removed 5 bases at V and 0 bases at J, with 18 bases between. The CDR3 is 18 amino acids. The CDR3 nucleotides read TGTGCCAGCAGGGAGACAGGTTGGGGAAGCTCTGGGGCCAACGTCCTGACTTTC. Amino acid sequence: CASRETGWGSSGANVLTF.

This chain uses TRBV6-1 with TRBJ2-5; D perhaps matches TRBD1 (7 bases). Looked up from germline, CDR1 is MNHNS and CDR2 is SASEGT. This CDR3 is built from 15 residues. V lost 0 bases to trimming and J lost 2 bases, with 10 bases between them. DNA for the CDR3: TGTGCCAGCAGTGAAGCGGCAGGGGGGCAAGAGACCCAGTACTTC. This codes for CASSEAAGGQETQYF.

The genes are TRBV7-2 and TRBJ2-2; TRBD1 matches 7 bases. The CDR3 covers 15 residues. Germline V gives CDR1 SGHTA, CDR2 FQGNSA. Unmatched junction bases numbered 5, after V lost 3 bases and J lost 4 bases. CDR3 in amino acids: CASSFSRGRTGELFF. The CDR3, as DNA: TGTGCCAGCAGCTTTTCAAGGGGGCGCACCGGGGAGCTGTTTTTT.

This chain connects TRBV19 to TRBJ1-2; D possibly corresponds to TRBD1 (5 bases). Germline V lookup: CDR1 LNHDA, CDR2 SQIVND (reference sequence). The CDR3 totals 13 residues. V lost 6 bases and J 3 bases, leaving 11 bases between the germline ends. Here the CDR3 DNA reads TGTGCCAGTAGCCAGGGCCGGGACTATGGCTACACCTTC. This translates into CASSQGRDYGYTF.

This clone was observed a handful of times. The chain employs TRBV19 and TRBJ1-1; D ambiguous. The V gene lost 6 bases and the J gene lost 7 bases, with 15 bases spanning the gap. Germline V gives CDR1 LNHDA, CDR2 SQIVND (reference sequence). This CDR3 has 13 amino acids. CDR3 bases: TGTGCCAGTAGAAAGGAAGCGAACTTTGAAGCTTTCTTT. It translates to CASRKEANFEAFF.

The chain carries TRBV28 and TRBJ1-2; 11 nucleotides align to TRBD1. Trimming removed 5 bases from V and 3 bases from J; junction bases left unmatched: 5. This CDR3 is built from 15 residues. Looked up from germline, CDR1 is MDHEN and CDR2 is SYDVKM. CDR3 protein: CASSHRDRGDYGYTF. As DNA, the CDR3 is TGTGCCAGCAGTCACCGGGACAGGGGGGACTATGGCTACACCTTC.

The rearrangement uses TRBV15 and TRBJ2-1, with 12 bases fitting TRBD2. The CDR3 covers 17 residues. V shed 0 bases, J shed 6 bases, and the junction held 6 bases outside the gene matches. CDR1 is LNHNV and CDR2 is YYDKDF in the germline V gene (reference sequence). CDR3 in amino acids: CATSRDLAGGYVNEQFF. For the CDR3, the DNA is TGTGCCACCAGCAGAGATCTAGCGGGAGGGTATGTCAATGAGCAGTTCTTC. The whole variable domain, remainder taken from reference TRBV15 and TRBJ2-1, is DAMVIQNPRYQVTQFGKPVTLSCSQTLNHNVMYWYQQKSSQAPKLLFHYYDKDFNNEADTPDNFQSRRPNTSFCFLDIRSPGLGDTAMYLCATSRDLAGGYVNEQFFGPGTRLTVL.

The rearrangement links TRBV9 to TRBJ2-3; TRBD2 matches 10 bases. The junction had 7 bases not matched to a gene; V was cut back by 5 bases and J by 4 bases. CDR1 SGDLS and CDR2 YYNGEE come from the germline V gene. There are 15 residues in the CDR3. The CDR3 protein is CASSEREGSSDTQYF. Here the CDR3 DNA reads TGTGCCAGCAGTGAGCGGGAGGGGAGTTCAGATACGCAGTATTTT.